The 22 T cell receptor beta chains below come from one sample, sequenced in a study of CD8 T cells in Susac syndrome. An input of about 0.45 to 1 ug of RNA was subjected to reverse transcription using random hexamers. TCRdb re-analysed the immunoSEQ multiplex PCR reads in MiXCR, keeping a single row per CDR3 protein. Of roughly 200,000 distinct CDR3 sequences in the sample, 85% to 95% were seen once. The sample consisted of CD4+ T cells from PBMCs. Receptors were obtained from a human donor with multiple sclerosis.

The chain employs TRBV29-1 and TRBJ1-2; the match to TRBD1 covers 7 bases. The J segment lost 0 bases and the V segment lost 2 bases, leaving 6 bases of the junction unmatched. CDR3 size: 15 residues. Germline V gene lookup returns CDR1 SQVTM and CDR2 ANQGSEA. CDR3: CSVERQGFANYGYTF. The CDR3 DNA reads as TGCAGCGTTGAAAGACAGGGTTTCGCTAACTATGGCTACACCTTC.

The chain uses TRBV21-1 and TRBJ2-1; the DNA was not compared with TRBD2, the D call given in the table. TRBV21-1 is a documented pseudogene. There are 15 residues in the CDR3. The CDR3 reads CASSERGYTVDEQFF. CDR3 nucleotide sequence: TGTGCCAGCAGCGAGCGAGGGTATACTGTGGATGAGCAGTTCTTC.

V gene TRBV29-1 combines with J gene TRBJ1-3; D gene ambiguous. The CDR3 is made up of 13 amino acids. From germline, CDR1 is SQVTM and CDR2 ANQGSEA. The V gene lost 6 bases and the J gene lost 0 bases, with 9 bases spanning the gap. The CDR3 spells CSVRRNSGNTIYF. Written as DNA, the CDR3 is TGCAGCGTCAGACGCAACTCTGGAAACACCATATATTTT.

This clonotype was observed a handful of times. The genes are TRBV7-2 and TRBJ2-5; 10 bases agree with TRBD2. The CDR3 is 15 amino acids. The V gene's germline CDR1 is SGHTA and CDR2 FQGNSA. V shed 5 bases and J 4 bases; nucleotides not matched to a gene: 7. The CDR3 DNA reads TGTGCCAGCAGCCTTGCCGCTAGCGGGGGAGAGACCCAGTACTTC. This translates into CASSLAASGGETQYF.

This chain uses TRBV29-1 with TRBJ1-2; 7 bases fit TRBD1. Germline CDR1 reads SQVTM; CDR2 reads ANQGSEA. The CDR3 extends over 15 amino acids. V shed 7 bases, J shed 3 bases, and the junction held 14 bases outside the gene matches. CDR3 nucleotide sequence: TGCAGCGCCGAGGTGTTTGCCAGGGGGGACTATGGCTACACCTTC. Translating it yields CSAEVFARGDYGYTF.

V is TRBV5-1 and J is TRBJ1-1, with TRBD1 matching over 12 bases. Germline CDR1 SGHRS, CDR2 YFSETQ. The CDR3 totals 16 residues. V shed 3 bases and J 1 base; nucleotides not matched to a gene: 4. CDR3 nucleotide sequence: TGCGCCAGCAGCTGGGGACAGGGGGCGGAGAACACTGAAGCTTTCTTT. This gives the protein CASSWGQGAENTEAFF.

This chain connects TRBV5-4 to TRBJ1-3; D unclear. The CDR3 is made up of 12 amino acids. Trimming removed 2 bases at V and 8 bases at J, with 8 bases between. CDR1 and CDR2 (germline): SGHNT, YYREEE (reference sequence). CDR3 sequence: CASSFPGDTIYF. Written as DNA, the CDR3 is TGTGCCAGCAGCTTCCCAGGCGACACCATATATTTT.

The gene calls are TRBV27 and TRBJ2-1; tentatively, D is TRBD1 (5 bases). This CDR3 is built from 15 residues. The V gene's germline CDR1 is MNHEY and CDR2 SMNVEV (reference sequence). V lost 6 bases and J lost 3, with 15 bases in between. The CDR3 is CASSQGSPFYNEQFF. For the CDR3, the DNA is TGTGCCAGCAGCCAGGGCTCCCCCTTCTACAATGAGCAGTTCTTC.

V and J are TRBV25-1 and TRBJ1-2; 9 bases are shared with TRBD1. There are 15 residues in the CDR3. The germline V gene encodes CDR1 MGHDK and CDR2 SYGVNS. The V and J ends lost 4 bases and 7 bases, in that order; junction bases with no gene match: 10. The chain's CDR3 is CASSAPGQGTSGYTF. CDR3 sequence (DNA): TGTGCCAGCAGTGCCCCGGGACAGGGAACAAGTGGCTACACCTTC.

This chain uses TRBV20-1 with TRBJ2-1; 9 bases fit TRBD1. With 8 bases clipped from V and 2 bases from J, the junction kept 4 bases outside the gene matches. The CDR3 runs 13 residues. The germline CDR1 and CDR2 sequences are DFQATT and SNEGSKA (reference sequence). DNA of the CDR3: TGCAGTCTAGACAGGGGGACCTACAATGAGCAGTTCTTC. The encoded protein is CSLDRGTYNEQFF.

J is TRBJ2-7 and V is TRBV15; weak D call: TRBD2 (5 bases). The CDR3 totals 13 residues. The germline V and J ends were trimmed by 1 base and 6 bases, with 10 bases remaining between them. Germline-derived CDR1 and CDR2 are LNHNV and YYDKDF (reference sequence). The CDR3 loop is CATSRGPGGEQYF. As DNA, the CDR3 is TGTGCCACCAGCAGAGGTCCTGGAGGCGAGCAGTACTTC.

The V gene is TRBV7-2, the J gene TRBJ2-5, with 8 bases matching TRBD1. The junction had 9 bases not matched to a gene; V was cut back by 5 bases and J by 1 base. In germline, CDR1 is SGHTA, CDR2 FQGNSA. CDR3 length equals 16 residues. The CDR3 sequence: CASSHRDRPPQETQYF. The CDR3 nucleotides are TGTGCCAGCAGCCACCGGGACAGGCCTCCCCAAGAGACCCAGTACTTC.

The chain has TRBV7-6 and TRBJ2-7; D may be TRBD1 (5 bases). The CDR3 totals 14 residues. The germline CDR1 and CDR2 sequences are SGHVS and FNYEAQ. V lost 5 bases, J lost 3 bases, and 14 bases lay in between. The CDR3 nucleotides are TGTGCCAGCAGCCCCTCGCAGGGTGGCTACGAGCAGTACTTC. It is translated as CASSPSQGGYEQYF. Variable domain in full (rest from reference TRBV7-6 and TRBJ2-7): GAGVSQSPRYKVTKRGQDVALRCDPISGHVSLYWYRQALGQGPEFLTYFNYEAQQDKSGLPNDRFSAERPEGSISTLTIQRTEQRDSAMYRCASSPSQGGYEQYFGPGTRLTVT.

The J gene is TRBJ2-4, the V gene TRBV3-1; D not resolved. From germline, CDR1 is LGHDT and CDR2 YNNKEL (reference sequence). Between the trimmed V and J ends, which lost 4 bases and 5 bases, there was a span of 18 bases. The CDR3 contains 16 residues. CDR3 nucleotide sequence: TGTGCCAGCAGCCCAAGGAGCCGTAACAGCCAAAACATTCAGTACTTC. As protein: CASSPRSRNSQNIQYF.

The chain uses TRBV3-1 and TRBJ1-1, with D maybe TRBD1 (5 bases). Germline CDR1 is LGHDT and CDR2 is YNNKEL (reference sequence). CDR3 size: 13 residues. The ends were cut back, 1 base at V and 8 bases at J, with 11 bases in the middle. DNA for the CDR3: TGTGCCAGCAGCCAAGTAAGGGGAGCAGAAGCTTTCTTT. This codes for CASSQVRGAEAFF. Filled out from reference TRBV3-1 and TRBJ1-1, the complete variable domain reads DTAVSQTPKYLVTQMGNDKSIKCEQNLGHDTMYWYKQDSKKFLKIMFSYNNKELIINETVPNRFSPKSPDKAHLNLHINSLELGDSAVYFCASSQVRGAEAFFGQGTRLTVV.

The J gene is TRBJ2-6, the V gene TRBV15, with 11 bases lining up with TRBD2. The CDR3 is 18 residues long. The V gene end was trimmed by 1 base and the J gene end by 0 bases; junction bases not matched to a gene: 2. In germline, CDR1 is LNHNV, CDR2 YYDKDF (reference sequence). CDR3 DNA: TGTGCCACCAGCAGAGGGCTAGCGGGGGGCTCTGGGGCCAACGTCCTGACTTTC. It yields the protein CATSRGLAGGSGANVLTF.

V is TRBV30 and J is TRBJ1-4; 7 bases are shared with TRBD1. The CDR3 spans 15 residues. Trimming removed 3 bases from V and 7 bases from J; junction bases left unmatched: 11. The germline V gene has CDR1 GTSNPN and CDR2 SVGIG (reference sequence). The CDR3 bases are TGTGCCTGGAGCCGAAAGACAGGGTCTACTGAAAAACTGTTTTTT. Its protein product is CAWSRKTGSTEKLFF.

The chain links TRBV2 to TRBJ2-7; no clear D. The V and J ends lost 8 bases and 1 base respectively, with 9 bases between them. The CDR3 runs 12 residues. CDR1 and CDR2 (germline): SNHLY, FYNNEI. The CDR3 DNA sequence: TGTGCCAGCGCCGACATTTCCTACGAGCAGTACGTC. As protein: CASADISYEQYV.

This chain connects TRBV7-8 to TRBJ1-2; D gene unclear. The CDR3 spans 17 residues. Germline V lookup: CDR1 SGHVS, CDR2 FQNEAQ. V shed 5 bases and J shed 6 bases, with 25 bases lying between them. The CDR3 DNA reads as TGTGCCAGCAGCCCCGGTGACTTGGGCCCCCAACGGGATGGCTACACCTTC. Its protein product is CASSPGDLGPQRDGYTF.

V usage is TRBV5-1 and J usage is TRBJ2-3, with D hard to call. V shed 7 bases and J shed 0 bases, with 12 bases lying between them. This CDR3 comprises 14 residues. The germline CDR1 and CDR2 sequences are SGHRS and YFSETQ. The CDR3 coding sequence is TGCGCCAGCGTACCGGAGCCCAGCACAGATACGCAGTATTTT. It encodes CASVPEPSTDTQYF. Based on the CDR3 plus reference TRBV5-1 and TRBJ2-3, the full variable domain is KAGVTQTPRYLIKTRGQQVTLSCSPISGHRSVSWYQQTPGQGLQFLFEYFSETQRNKGNFPGRFSGRQFSNSRSEMNVSTLELGDSALYLCASVPEPSTDTQYFGPGTRLTVL.

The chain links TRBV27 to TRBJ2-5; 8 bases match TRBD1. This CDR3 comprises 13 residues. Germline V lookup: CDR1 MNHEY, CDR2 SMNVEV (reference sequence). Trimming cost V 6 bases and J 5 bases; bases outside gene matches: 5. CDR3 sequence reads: CASRDRVVETQYF. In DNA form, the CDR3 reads TGTGCCAGCAGGGACAGGGTAGTGGAGACCCAGTACTTC.

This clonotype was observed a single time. The CDR3 DNA sequence: TGTGCCAGCAGCTTAACACAGGGGGAAAATGAGCAGTTCTTC. This gives the protein CASSLTQGENEQFF. The gene calls are TRBV7-9 and TRBJ2-1; 8 positions match TRBD1. The ends lost 2 bases at V and 7 bases at J; junction bases unmatched: 4. This CDR3 has 14 residues. Germline assignment: CDR1 SEHNR and CDR2 FQNEAQ (reference sequence).